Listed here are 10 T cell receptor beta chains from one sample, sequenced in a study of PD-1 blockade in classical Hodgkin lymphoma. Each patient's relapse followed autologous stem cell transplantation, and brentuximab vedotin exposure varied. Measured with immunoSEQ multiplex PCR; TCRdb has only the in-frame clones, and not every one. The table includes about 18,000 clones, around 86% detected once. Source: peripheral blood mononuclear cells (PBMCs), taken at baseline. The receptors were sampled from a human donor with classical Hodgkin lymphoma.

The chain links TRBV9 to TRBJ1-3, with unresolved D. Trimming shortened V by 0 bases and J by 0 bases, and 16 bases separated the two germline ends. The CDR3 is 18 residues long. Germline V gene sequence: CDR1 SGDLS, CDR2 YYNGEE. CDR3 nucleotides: TGTGCCAGCAGCGTAGCCCAAGGCAGTCTAACCTCTGGAAACACCATATATTTT. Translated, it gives CASSVAQGSLTSGNTIYF. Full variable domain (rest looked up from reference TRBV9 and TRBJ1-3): DSGVTQTPKHLITATGQRVTLRCSPRSGDLSVYWYQQSLDQGLQFLIQYYNGEERAKGNILERFSAQQFPDLHSELNLSSLELGDSALYFCASSVAQGSLTSGNTIYFGEGSWLTVV.

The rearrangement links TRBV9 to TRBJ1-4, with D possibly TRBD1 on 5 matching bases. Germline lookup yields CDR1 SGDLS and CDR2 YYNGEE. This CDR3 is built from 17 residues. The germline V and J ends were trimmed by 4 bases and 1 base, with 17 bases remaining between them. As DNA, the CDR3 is TGTGCCAGCAGCTCTCCCCACGGGGGAGAAACTAATGAAAAACTGTTTTTT. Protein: CASSSPHGGETNEKLFF.

CDR3 DNA: TGCAGCGTTTCTGACGGCCTGGGGGCTGAAAAACTGTTTTTT. It encodes CSVSDGLGAEKLFF. The chain links TRBV29-1 to TRBJ1-4, with D perhaps TRBD1 (6 bases). Germline CDR1 reads SQVTM; CDR2 reads ANQGSEA. V lost 5 bases to trimming and J lost 7 bases, with 17 bases between them. The CDR3 contains 14 residues.

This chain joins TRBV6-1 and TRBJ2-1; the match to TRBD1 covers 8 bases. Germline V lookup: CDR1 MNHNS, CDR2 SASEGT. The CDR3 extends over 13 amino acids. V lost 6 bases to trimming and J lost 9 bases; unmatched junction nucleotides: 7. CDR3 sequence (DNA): TGTGCCAGCAGGAGGGATGGACAGGGTGAGCAGTTCTTC. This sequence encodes CASRRDGQGEQFF.

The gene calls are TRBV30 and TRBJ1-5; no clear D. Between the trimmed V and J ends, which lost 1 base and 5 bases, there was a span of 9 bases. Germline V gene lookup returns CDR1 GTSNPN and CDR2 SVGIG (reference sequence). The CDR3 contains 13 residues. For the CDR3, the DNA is TGTGCCTGGAGTGGGAGCGCTGATCAGCCCCAGCATTTT. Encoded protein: CAWSGSADQPQHF. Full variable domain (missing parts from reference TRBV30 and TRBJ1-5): SQTIHQWPATLVQPVGSPLSLECTVEGTSNPNLYWYRQAAGRGLQLLFYSVGIGQISSEVPQNLSASRPQDRQFILSSKKLLLSDSGFYLCAWSGSADQPQHFGDGTRLSIL.

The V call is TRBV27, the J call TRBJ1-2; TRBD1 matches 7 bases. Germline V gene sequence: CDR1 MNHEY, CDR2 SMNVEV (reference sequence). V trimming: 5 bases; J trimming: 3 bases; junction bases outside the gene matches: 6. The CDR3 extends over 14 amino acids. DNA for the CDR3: TGTGCCAGCAGTAAGGATCAGGGGGACTATGGCTACACCTTC. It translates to CASSKDQGDYGYTF.

The CDR3 DNA follows: TGTGCCAGCAGACCCGGGACGCGCGAGCAGTACTTC. Translated: CASRPGTREQYF. The chain recombines TRBV6-1 with TRBJ2-7; D might be TRBD1 or TRBD2, each matching 5 bases. Deletions cut 6 bases from V and 6 bases from J, with 12 bases between. The germline CDR1 and CDR2 sequences are MNHNS and SASEGT. The CDR3 consists of 12 residues.

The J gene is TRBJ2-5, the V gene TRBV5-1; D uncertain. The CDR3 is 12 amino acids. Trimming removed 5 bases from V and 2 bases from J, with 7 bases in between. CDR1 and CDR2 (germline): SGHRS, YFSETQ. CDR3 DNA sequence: TGCGCCAGCAGAAATGTGCAAGAGACCCAGTACTTC. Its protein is CASRNVQETQYF.

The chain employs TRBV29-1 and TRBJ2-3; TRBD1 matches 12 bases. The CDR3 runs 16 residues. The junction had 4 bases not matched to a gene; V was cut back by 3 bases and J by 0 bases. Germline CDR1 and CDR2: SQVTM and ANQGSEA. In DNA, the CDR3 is TGCAGCGTTGATGGGGACAGGGGGCCTAGCACAGATACGCAGTATTTT. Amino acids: CSVDGDRGPSTDTQYF.

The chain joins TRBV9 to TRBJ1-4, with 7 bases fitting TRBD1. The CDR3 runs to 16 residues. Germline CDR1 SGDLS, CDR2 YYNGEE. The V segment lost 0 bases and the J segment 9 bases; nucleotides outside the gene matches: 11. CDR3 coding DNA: TGTGCCAGCAGCGTAGACAGGGGAGTTTGTTTGCAAAAACTGTTTTTT. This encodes CASSVDRGVCLQKLFF.